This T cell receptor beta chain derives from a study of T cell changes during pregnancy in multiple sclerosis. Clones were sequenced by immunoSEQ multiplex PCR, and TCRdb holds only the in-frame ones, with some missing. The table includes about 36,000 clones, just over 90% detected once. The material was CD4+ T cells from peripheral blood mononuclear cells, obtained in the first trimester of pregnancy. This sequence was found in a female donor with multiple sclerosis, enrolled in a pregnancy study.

In DNA form, the CDR3 reads TGTGCCTGGAGTCGAGAGGGCTTGAGATTCAATGAGCAGTTCTTC. Protein sequence: CAWSREGLRFNEQFF. V gene TRBV30 combines with J gene TRBJ2-1; tentative D call: TRBD2 (5 bases). V was cut by 2 bases and J by 6 bases, with 17 bases left in between. Germline lookup yields CDR1 GTSNPN and CDR2 SVGIG (reference sequence). The CDR3 is 15 residues long.